This TCR beta chain was identified during a study of T cell responses to AZD1222 COVID-19 vaccine. This CDR3 region has 16 residues. Losses at the gene ends were 2 bases for V and 2 bases for J; bases not matched to a gene: 5. Per germline, CDR1 MNHEY and CDR2 SVGAGI. The repertoire was sequenced with immunoSEQ multiplex PCR; TCRdb's copy has only in-frame clones and lacks some. The sample shows around 140,000 clones, about 93% of them seen only once. The sample here was peripheral blood, taken on day 0 of AZD1222 vaccination. The chain employs TRBV6-5 and TRBJ2-7, with 11 bases aligning to TRBD2. This receptor was taken from an adult in good health. The DNA of the CDR3 is TGTGCCAGCAGTTACCTAGCGGGAGGCCTAACCTACGAGCAGTACTTC. It is translated as CASSYLAGGLTYEQYF.